These T cell receptor beta chains were read from a single sample in a study of control samples from healthy donors and cancer patients. Method: immunoSEQ multiplex PCR; TCRdb's copy keeps in-frame clones and lacks some. The sample lists about 190,000 clones, approximately 92% occurring once. The sequenced sample was blood. The receptor source for this set is a man aged 18 to 29 in good health. Both conserved end residues are part of each CDR3. The order of the fields is V gene, D gene, clone size, J gene, CDR3 protein, CDR3 DNA. D genes are given only for firm matches. Size is omitted from some rows. Given values are once, few, many or a class for expanded clones.

V gene: TRBV6-1; D gene: TRBD1; clone size: -; J gene: TRBJ2-7; CDR3 protein: CASRWGQGDYEQYF; CDR3 DNA: TGTGCCAGCAGATGGGGACAGGGTGACTACGAGCAGTACTTC
V gene: TRBV7-8; D gene: -; clone size: -; J gene: TRBJ1-1; CDR3 protein: CASSLREVTEAFF; CDR3 DNA: TGTGCCAGCAGCTTAAGGGAGGTCACTGAAGCTTTCTTT
V gene: TRBV4-1; D gene: TRBD1; clone size: -; J gene: TRBJ1-6; CDR3 protein: CASSHPGTGGYGSLHF; CDR3 DNA: TGCGCCAGCAGCCACCCTGGGACAGGGGGATATGGGTCCCTCCACTTT
V gene: TRBV6-5; D gene: -; clone size: once; J gene: TRBJ2-3; CDR3 protein: CASRGGTDTQYF; CDR3 DNA: TGTGCCAGCAGGGGGGGCACAGATACGCAGTATTTT
V gene: TRBV28; D gene: TRBD1; clone size: -; J gene: TRBJ1-3; CDR3 protein: CASTQGGEGGNTIYF; CDR3 DNA: TGTGCCAGCACCCAGGGGGGGGAGGGAGGAAACACCATATATTTT
V gene: TRBV7-9; D gene: TRBD1; clone size: -; J gene: TRBJ1-5; CDR3 protein: CASSLDRGISQPQHF; CDR3 DNA: TGTGCCAGCAGCTTGGACAGGGGGATCTCTCAGCCCCAGCATTTT
V gene: TRBV27; D gene: TRBD1; clone size: few; J gene: TRBJ1-1; CDR3 protein: CASRAKDRTTEAFF; CDR3 DNA: TGTGCCAGCAGAGCTAAGGACAGGACCACTGAAGCTTTCTTT
V gene: TRBV30; D gene: -; clone size: -; J gene: TRBJ2-2; CDR3 protein: CAWARDLTGELFF; CDR3 DNA: TGTGCCTGGGCGCGGGACCTCACCGGGGAGCTGTTTTTT
V gene: TRBV5-5; D gene: -; clone size: -; J gene: TRBJ1-3; CDR3 protein: CASSLTISGNTIYF; CDR3 DNA: TGTGCCAGCAGCTTGACAATCTCTGGAAACACCATATATTTT
V gene: TRBV18; D gene: -; clone size: -; J gene: TRBJ2-7; CDR3 protein: CASHRTDSYEQYF; CDR3 DNA: TGTGCCAGCCATAGGACGGACTCCTACGAGCAGTACTTC
V gene: TRBV10-3; D gene: -; clone size: -; J gene: TRBJ1-3; CDR3 protein: CAIKISSGNTIYF; CDR3 DNA: TGTGCCATCAAGATTAGCTCTGGAAACACCATATATTTT
V gene: TRBV19; D gene: TRBD1; clone size: -; J gene: TRBJ2-3; CDR3 protein: CASSILLGQGRHTQYF; CDR3 DNA: TGTGCCAGTAGTATTCTTCTGGGACAGGGAAGGCATACGCAGTATTTT
V gene: TRBV5-6; D gene: TRBD1; clone size: -; J gene: TRBJ2-2; CDR3 protein: CASSLAAGGTGELFF; CDR3 DNA: TGTGCCAGCAGCTTGGCGGCAGGGGGCACCGGGGAGCTGTTTTTT
V gene: TRBV30; D gene: -; clone size: -; J gene: TRBJ2-7; CDR3 protein: CAWSPRTFTYEQYF; CDR3 DNA: TGTGCCTGGAGTCCCCGGACATTTACCTACGAGCAGTACTTC
V gene: TRBV4-1; D gene: -; clone size: -; J gene: TRBJ2-6; CDR3 protein: CASSRGGLVSGANVLTF; CDR3 DNA: TGCGCCAGCAGCCGAGGCGGGTTAGTCTCTGGGGCCAACGTCCTGACTTTC
V gene: TRBV4-1; D gene: TRBD1; clone size: -; J gene: TRBJ1-3; CDR3 protein: CASSQDSIGTGIRNTIYF; CDR3 DNA: TGCGCCAGCAGCCAAGATAGTATCGGGACAGGGATTAGGAACACCATATATTTT
V gene: TRBV15; D gene: -; clone size: -; J gene: TRBJ2-1; CDR3 protein: CATSPAGNEQFF; CDR3 DNA: TGTGCCACCAGTCCTGCTGGCAATGAGCAGTTCTTC
V gene: TRBV4-1; D gene: -; clone size: -; J gene: TRBJ2-4; CDR3 protein: CASSQDQGVKNIQYF; CDR3 DNA: TGCGCCAGCAGCCAGGATCAGGGAGTGAAAAACATTCAGTACTTC
V gene: TRBV24-1; D gene: -; clone size: few; J gene: TRBJ1-5; CDR3 protein: CATSEGGQPQHF; CDR3 DNA: TGTGCCACCAGTGAGGGGGGTCAGCCCCAGCATTTT
V gene: TRBV18; D gene: TRBD1; clone size: -; J gene: TRBJ2-7; CDR3 protein: CASTWGQGSYEQYF; CDR3 DNA: TGTGCCAGCACCTGGGGACAGGGCTCCTACGAGCAGTACTTC
V gene: TRBV2; D gene: -; clone size: -; J gene: TRBJ2-2; CDR3 protein: CAINGGRITGELFF; CDR3 DNA: TGTGCCATCAATGGGGGGCGTATTACCGGGGAGCTGTTTTTT
V gene: TRBV9; D gene: TRBD2; clone size: -; J gene: TRBJ2-1; CDR3 protein: CASSVASGEGNEQFF; CDR3 DNA: TGTGCCAGCAGCGTAGCGAGCGGGGAGGGCAATGAGCAGTTCTTC
V gene: TRBV7-9; D gene: -; clone size: -; J gene: TRBJ1-2; CDR3 protein: CAISQGENGYTF; CDR3 DNA: TGTGCCATCTCGCAGGGTGAGAATGGCTACACCTTC
V gene: TRBV5-1; D gene: TRBD1; clone size: -; J gene: TRBJ2-7; CDR3 protein: CASSLEQGDEQYF; CDR3 DNA: TGCGCCAGCAGCTTGGAACAGGGGGACGAGCAGTACTTC
V gene: TRBV5-1; D gene: -; clone size: -; J gene: TRBJ1-6; CDR3 protein: CASSLRPESNSPLHF; CDR3 DNA: TGCGCCAGCAGCCTGCGACCCGAGAGTAATTCACCCCTCCACTTT
V gene: TRBV19; D gene: -; clone size: -; J gene: TRBJ2-3; CDR3 protein: CASSSGRARPDTQYF; CDR3 DNA: TGTGCCAGTAGTAGTGGGCGGGCCCGCCCAGATACGCAGTATTTT
V gene: TRBV7-2; D gene: -; clone size: -; J gene: TRBJ1-1; CDR3 protein: CASSLSGRTEAFF; CDR3 DNA: TGTGCCAGCAGCTTGAGCGGGAGGACTGAAGCTTTCTTT
V gene: TRBV24-1; D gene: -; clone size: -; J gene: TRBJ2-7; CDR3 protein: CATSDPRDGQNEQYF; CDR3 DNA: TGTGCCACCAGTGACCCCCGGGACGGCCAGAACGAGCAGTACTTC
V gene: TRBV6-4; D gene: TRBD2; clone size: -; J gene: TRBJ2-5; CDR3 protein: CASSECPGLAGEQCETQYF; CDR3 DNA: TGTGCCAGCAGCGAATGCCCAGGACTAGCGGGGGAACAATGTGAGACCCAGTACTTC
V gene: TRBV18; D gene: -; clone size: -; J gene: TRBJ2-7; CDR3 protein: CASSDSVSYEQYF; CDR3 DNA: TGTGCCAGCTCTGACTCCGTTTCCTACGAGCAGTACTTC
V gene: TRBV7-9; D gene: -; clone size: -; J gene: TRBJ1-4; CDR3 protein: CASSSTVVEYEKLFF; CDR3 DNA: TGTGCCAGCAGCTCAACAGTGGTTGAGTATGAAAAACTGTTTTTT
V gene: TRBV19; D gene: -; clone size: -; J gene: TRBJ1-4; CDR3 protein: CASRTGTSSEKLFF; CDR3 DNA: TGTGCCAGTAGGACCGGGACAAGCAGCGAAAAACTGTTTTTT
V gene: TRBV18; D gene: TRBD1; clone size: once; J gene: TRBJ1-3; CDR3 protein: CASRRQGADGNTIYF; CDR3 DNA: TGTGCCAGTCGGAGACAGGGGGCTGACGGAAACACCATATATTTT
V gene: TRBV5-6; D gene: -; clone size: -; J gene: TRBJ1-2; CDR3 protein: CASSPEGGFGYGYTF; CDR3 DNA: TGTGCCAGCAGCCCTGAGGGGGGATTCGGGTATGGCTACACCTTC
V gene: TRBV5-4; D gene: TRBD1; clone size: -; J gene: TRBJ1-4; CDR3 protein: CASSLDRGNEKLFF; CDR3 DNA: TGTGCCAGCAGCTTAGACAGGGGAAATGAAAAACTGTTTTTT
V gene: TRBV30; D gene: TRBD1; clone size: -; J gene: TRBJ1-5; CDR3 protein: CAWSVAGIGTVSNQPQHF; CDR3 DNA: TGTGCCTGGAGTGTAGCGGGCATTGGGACAGTAAGCAATCAGCCCCAGCATTTT
V gene: TRBV19; D gene: TRBD1; clone size: -; J gene: TRBJ1-1; CDR3 protein: CASSTLDRAGGTEAFF; CDR3 DNA: TGTGCCAGTAGTACCCTCGACAGGGCGGGGGGCACTGAAGCTTTCTTT
V gene: TRBV6-5; D gene: TRBD2; clone size: -; J gene: TRBJ2-3; CDR3 protein: CASSFSGGKGGTQYF; CDR3 DNA: TGTGCCAGCAGCTTTAGCGGGGGGAAGGGAGGTACGCAGTATTTT
V gene: TRBV2; D gene: TRBD2; clone size: -; J gene: TRBJ2-7; CDR3 protein: CASNLLAGGYEQYF; CDR3 DNA: TGTGCCAGCAACTTACTAGCGGGGGGTTACGAGCAGTACTTC
V gene: TRBV3-1/TRBV3-2; D gene: -; clone size: -; J gene: TRBJ2-3; CDR3 protein: CASAGYGGADTQYF; CDR3 DNA: TGTGCCAGCGCGGGATACGGGGGCGCAGATACGCAGTATTTT
V gene: TRBV19; D gene: -; clone size: -; J gene: TRBJ1-1; CDR3 protein: CASSPGPGKKAFF; CDR3 DNA: TGTGCCAGTAGTCCAGGACCGGGAAAGAAAGCTTTCTTT
V gene: TRBV15; D gene: -; clone size: -; J gene: TRBJ1-1; CDR3 protein: CATSRDKGIGTEAFF; CDR3 DNA: TGTGCCACCAGCAGAGATAAGGGGATAGGCACTGAAGCTTTCTTT
V gene: TRBV6-1; D gene: TRBD1; clone size: -; J gene: TRBJ1-2; CDR3 protein: CASSEWEGAYGYTF; CDR3 DNA: TGTGCCAGCAGTGAGTGGGAGGGGGCCTATGGCTACACCTTC
V gene: TRBV30; D gene: -; clone size: -; J gene: TRBJ2-5; CDR3 protein: CAWEEGYQETQYF; CDR3 DNA: TGTGCCTGGGAAGAGGGGTACCAAGAGACCCAGTACTTC
V gene: TRBV7-3; D gene: TRBD1; clone size: -; J gene: TRBJ2-5; CDR3 protein: CASSLGQGAGETQYF; CDR3 DNA: TGTGCCAGCAGCCTGGGACAGGGGGCTGGAGAGACCCAGTACTTC
V gene: TRBV18; D gene: -; clone size: -; J gene: TRBJ1-1; CDR3 protein: CASSPPQLNTEAFF; CDR3 DNA: TGTGCCAGCTCACCACCCCAGTTGAACACTGAAGCTTTCTTT
V gene: TRBV5-1; D gene: -; clone size: -; J gene: TRBJ2-5; CDR3 protein: CASSLGSQETQYF; CDR3 DNA: TGCGCCAGCAGCTTGGGCAGTCAAGAGACCCAGTACTTC
V gene: TRBV5-1; D gene: -; clone size: -; J gene: TRBJ1-6; CDR3 protein: CASSLAMVTENSPLHF; CDR3 DNA: TGCGCCAGCAGCTTGGCCATGGTTACCGAAAATTCACCCCTCCACTTT
V gene: TRBV19; D gene: -; clone size: -; J gene: TRBJ1-1; CDR3 protein: CASSMGGLMNTEAFF; CDR3 DNA: TGTGCCAGTAGTATGGGGGGACTAATGAACACTGAAGCTTTCTTT
V gene: TRBV11-3; D gene: TRBD1; clone size: -; J gene: TRBJ2-7; CDR3 protein: CASSLEQGDEQYF; CDR3 DNA: TGTGCCAGCAGCTTAGAACAGGGGGACGAGCAGTACTTC
V gene: TRBV2; D gene: -; clone size: -; J gene: TRBJ1-1; CDR3 protein: CASTIRPGGTEAFF; CDR3 DNA: TGTGCCAGCACGATTAGGCCCGGCGGAACTGAAGCTTTCTTT
V gene: TRBV28; D gene: TRBD1; clone size: once; J gene: TRBJ1-3; CDR3 protein: CASNSRGTAGNTIYF; CDR3 DNA: TGTGCCAGCAACAGCCGCGGGACAGCCGGAAACACCATATATTTT
V gene: TRBV18; D gene: TRBD1; clone size: -; J gene: TRBJ2-1; CDR3 protein: CASSRQGSVGNEQFF; CDR3 DNA: TGTGCCAGCTCTCGACAGGGGTCGGTGGGCAATGAGCAGTTCTTC
V gene: TRBV29-1; D gene: TRBD2; clone size: -; J gene: TRBJ2-1; CDR3 protein: CSVESAGGIYNEQFF; CDR3 DNA: TGCAGCGTTGAATCGGCGGGGGGCATCTACAATGAGCAGTTCTTC
V gene: TRBV18; D gene: -; clone size: -; J gene: TRBJ1-6; CDR3 protein: CASSFTVGDSPLHF; CDR3 DNA: TGTGCCAGCTCATTCACAGTTGGTGATTCACCCCTCCACTTT
V gene: TRBV10-2; D gene: TRBD1; clone size: -; J gene: TRBJ1-6; CDR3 protein: CASSPGQGGMSPLHF; CDR3 DNA: TGCGCCAGCAGTCCTGGACAGGGGGGAATGTCACCCCTCCACTTT
V gene: TRBV14; D gene: -; clone size: -; J gene: TRBJ2-1; CDR3 protein: CASSQEPETYNEQFF; CDR3 DNA: TGTGCCAGCAGCCAAGAGCCAGAAACCTACAATGAGCAGTTCTTC
V gene: TRBV30; D gene: -; clone size: -; J gene: TRBJ1-5; CDR3 protein: CAWSVVDSNQPQHF; CDR3 DNA: TGTGCCTGGAGTGTCGTGGATAGCAATCAGCCCCAGCATTTT
V gene: TRBV5-4; D gene: TRBD2; clone size: once; J gene: TRBJ2-3; CDR3 protein: CASSRTSGPRVDTQYF; CDR3 DNA: TGTGCCAGCAGCAGGACTAGCGGGCCCCGGGTAGATACGCAGTATTTT
V gene: TRBV2; D gene: -; clone size: -; J gene: TRBJ2-7; CDR3 protein: CASSWTQSLSYEQYF; CDR3 DNA: TGTGCCAGCAGTTGGACGCAGTCCCTCTCCTACGAGCAGTACTTC